The source of this T cell receptor beta chain is a study of somatic mutations in cytotoxic T cells in rheumatoid arthritis (dated by TCRdb to 2016 to 2017). For context, the study as a whole: Before any treatment started and right after they were diagnosed, patients gave peripheral blood samples (less than 33 ml EDTA). Some T-cell populations stained with V beta antibodies were sorted by flow on a FACSAria II or Sony SH800 to nearly 100% purity, with sorted V beta1+ cells additionally subjected to TCRB sequencing. In newly diagnosed rheumatoid arthritis without treatment, the study examined if expanded CD8+ T-cell clones harbor somatic mutations, relying on TCRB deep sequencing to characterize clonality. TCRB deep sequencing was performed for about 70 rheumatoid arthritis patients and approximately 18 healthy controls. Patient and control groups had essentially identical median ages. Overall results and qualifications from the work: In patients, CD8+ clonality rose with age (Spearman r ~ 0.53), which was not the case in healthy controls. It was unknown which antigens the expanded CD8+ clones targeted, and their absence from virus-specific databases did not exclude viral specificity. Rheumatoid arthritis patients and age-matched healthy controls did not significantly differ in CD8+ T-cell clonality. The finding that TRBV07 was slightly underrepresented in patients was left unadjusted for multiple comparisons. The largest CD8+ clone made up more than 20% of CD8+ cells in about an eighth of the roughly 65 patients, and blood and synovial fluid shared several identical CD8+ TCRB sequences.

This clone was seen only a few times. Its antigen is not yet known. There are no base qualities to consult, and no much larger clone falls within one base. The same CDR3 can be traced to other DNA sequences in this sample. The immunoSEQ assay was applied to genomic DNA for TCRB CDR3 sequencing. In the source study's methods: Published virus-specific TCRB sequences were compared with patient CD8+ clones larger than 1%, and only a few matches were found. Nothing other than productive TCRB rearrangements was included in the analyses. Clonality was calculated as a Shannon entropy-based productive clonality index, and a clone was defined by a unique TCRB CDR3 sequence. To calculate repertoire overlap between two samples, the template counts of each clone were considered relative to each sample's total templates. Flow cytometry-measured V-gene usage correlated with V-gene usage from TCRB sequencing, with a Spearman r of less than 0.65. TCRdb provides this immuneACCESS table in a form limited to in-frame rearrangements. Some clones are lacking; in checked studies, under half of them reflect an unresolved V gene, and why the rest are absent is not known. Clone size and the V and J calls come from that table; the DNA yielded D and trimming. A total of around 15,000 clones appear in this sample, around 78% of them only once. Together, the top ten hold less than 9% of the sample.

CDR1 and CDR2, per the germline V gene (reference sequence), are SGHNT and YYREEE. V sheds 2 bases and J sheds 0 bases, leaving 9 bases between their ends. The CDR3 has 15 amino acids, counting the end cysteine and phenylalanine. The read is trimmed to its CDR3 DNA, 45 bases read in frame from base 1. On an AutoMACS, CD4+ and CD8+ cells were isolated via positive magnetic bead selection, and their purity was verified by flow cytometry. Initial screening for clonal expansions relied on flow cytometry with a TCR V beta antibody panel, after which sorted CD8+ fractions underwent TCRB deep sequencing for characterization. Peripheral blood mononuclear cells were isolated by Ficoll-Paque PLUS density gradient separation. Using Nucleospin Tissue or Tissue XS kits, DNA was extracted from CD4-enriched, CD8-enriched or PBMC samples, with quantification by a Qubit 2.0 fluorometer.

Sequenced sample: CD8+ T cells sorted from blood. The origin of this receptor is an adult with rheumatoid arthritis. Recombination joined TRBV5-4 with TRBJ2-1; confidence is insufficient to name the D gene. CDR3 region: CASSLDRSSYNEQFF. The base sequence is TGTGCCAGCAGCTTAGATCGGAGCTCCTACAATGAGCAGTTCTTC.